The 15 T cell receptor beta chains below come from one sample, sequenced in a study of Ad26.COV2.S vaccination and SARS-CoV-2 variants. Data came from immunoSEQ multiplex PCR; TCRdb stores just in-frame clones and leaves some out. The sample records 440,000 or so clones, around 90% being singletons. Treatment of the sample: 15 to 20 received Ad26.COV2.S at low or high dose, single or two shots; 5 received placebo; per-sample allocation not given. Collection of samples fell on day 63 after the first vaccine or placebo injection. Here the sequenced sample was peripheral blood, taken in a trial of Ad26.COV2.S vaccine versus placebo. These receptors were collected from a person between 18 and 65 years old who received the Ad26.COV2.S COVID-19 vaccine or a placebo.

The gene calls are TRBV13 and TRBJ2-5; TRBD2 matches at 7 bases. V lost 3 bases and J lost 3; bases outside the gene matches: 7. Germline V CDR1 and CDR2: PRHDT, FYEKMQ (reference sequence). The CDR3 loop spans 15 amino acids. CDR3 in amino acids: CASSFRGEDEETQYF. CDR3 DNA: TGTGCCAGCAGCTTCCGGGGGGAGGACGAAGAGACCCAGTACTTC.

The chain is built from TRBV24-1 and TRBJ2-1, with 7 bases matching TRBD1. The CDR3 extends over 17 amino acids. Germline lookup yields CDR1 KGHDR and CDR2 SFDVKD. Trimming at V came to 5 bases and at J to 6 bases, leaving 15 bases not matched to a gene. The DNA for the CDR3 is TGTGCCACCAGTGGCCTTCATCCACCGGGACAGTCCAATGAGCAGTTCTTC. This gives the protein CATSGLHPPGQSNEQFF.

The rearrangement uses TRBV7-6 and TRBJ2-5; TRBD2 agrees at 9 bases. Germline-derived CDR1 and CDR2 are SGHVS and FNYEAQ. Trimming cost V 2 bases and J 5 bases; bases outside gene matches: 9. This CDR3 region has 16 residues. CDR3 loop: CASSLLAGVVGETQYF. In DNA form, the CDR3 reads TGTGCCAGCAGCTTATTAGCGGGAGTGGTAGGGGAGACCCAGTACTTC.

V and J are TRBV28 and TRBJ2-5, with a possible D match to TRBD2 (5 bases). CDR1 and CDR2 (germline): MDHEN, SYDVKM. The CDR3 covers 14 residues. V was clipped by 5 bases and J by 3 bases, with 13 bases between them. The CDR3 protein is CASSIGSFKETQYF. In DNA, the CDR3 is TGTGCCAGCAGTATAGGGAGTTTCAAAGAGACCCAGTACTTC.

This chain connects TRBV7-3 to TRBJ2-1, with D perhaps matching TRBD1 (6 bases). CDR1 is SGHTA, CDR2 FQGTGA, per germline. The V end was cut by 5 bases, the J end by 1 base, with 15 bases between. The CDR3 length is 16 residues. The CDR3, as DNA: TGTGCCAGCAGCCCTCAGGGGCGCTTATCCTACAATGAGCAGTTCTTC. Translating it yields CASSPQGRLSYNEQFF.

V is TRBV9 and J is TRBJ2-2; 13 bases map to TRBD2. The germline gives CDR1 SGDLS, CDR2 YYNGEE. J was trimmed by 0 bases and V by 4 bases; bases with no gene match: 6. The CDR3 has 18 residues. CDR3 sequence (DNA): TGTGCCAGCAGCCCTGAACTAGCGGGAGGGACGAACACCGGGGAGCTGTTTTTT. Protein: CASSPELAGGTNTGELFF.

This chain connects TRBV15 to TRBJ2-7; no firm D call. The CDR3 consists of 15 residues. Trimming pared 3 bases from V and 3 bases from J, leaving 15 bases between. Germline V gene lookup returns CDR1 LNHNV and CDR2 YYDKDF (reference sequence). The CDR3 nucleotides are TGTGCCACCAGCAGGGCTGGCGGAACCAACTACGAGCAGTACTTC. It codes for CATSRAGGTNYEQYF.

The genes are TRBV28 and TRBJ1-6, with D unresolved. The CDR3 is made up of 12 amino acids. Trimming took 5 bases from V and 7 from J, leaving 6 bases between them. Germline loops: CDR1 MDHEN, CDR2 SYDVKM. The CDR3 reads CASSKPNSPLHF. The CDR3 DNA is TGTGCCAGCAGTAAGCCCAATTCACCCCTCCACTTT. Full variable domain (outside the CDR3, taken from reference TRBV28 and TRBJ1-6): DVKVTQSSRYLVKRTGEKVFLECVQDMDHENMFWYRQDPGLGLRLIYFSYDVKMKEKGDIPEGYSVSREKKERFSLILESASTNQTSMYLCASSKPNSPLHFGNGTRLTVT.

Notes on this clone: At one end, the junction sequence differs from germline, possibly due to a read error. The chain couples TRBV28 to TRBJ2-1; 13 nucleotides align to TRBD2. The CDR3 spans 11 residues. Germline loops: CDR1 MDHEN, CDR2 SYDVKM. The CDR3 DNA sequence: TGTGCCAGCAGCCGAACTAGCGGGGGGGTCTTC. It specifies CASSRTSGGVF. Full variable domain (outside the CDR3, taken from reference TRBV28 and TRBJ2-1): DVKVTQSSRYLVKRTGEKVFLECVQDMDHENMFWYRQDPGLGLRLIYFSYDVKMKEKGDIPEGYSVSREKKERFSLILESASTNQTSMYLCASSRTSGGVFGPGTRLTVL.

The chain is built from TRBV5-4 and TRBJ2-6; D possibly corresponds to TRBD2 (7 bases). The CDR3 loop spans 13 amino acids. CDR1 SGHNT and CDR2 YYREEE come from the germline V gene (reference sequence). Trimming left V 9 bases short and J 3 bases short, with 10 bases between. The CDR3 reads CATGGLGANVLTF. The CDR3 region has the DNA TGTGCCACCGGGGGGCTTGGGGCCAACGTCCTGACTTTC. Full variable domain (outside the CDR3, taken from reference TRBV5-4 and TRBJ2-6): ETGVTQSPTHLIKTRGQQVTLRCSSQSGHNTVSWYQQALGQGPQFIFQYYREEENGRGNFPPRFSGLQFPNYSSELNVNALELDDSALYLCATGGLGANVLTFGAGSRLTVL.

V is TRBV15 and J is TRBJ1-6; D unresolved. Trimming took 4 bases from V and 8 from J, leaving 15 bases between them. The CDR3 loop spans 15 amino acids. Germline V gives CDR1 LNHNV, CDR2 YYDKDF (reference sequence). The DNA for the CDR3 is TGTGCCACCAGCAACCGACCGCAGACCGATTCACCCCTCCACTTT. It yields the protein CATSNRPQTDSPLHF.

This clone was observed once. The chain recombines TRBV24-1 with TRBJ1-1; D call uncertain. Trimming removed 4 bases from V and 0 bases from J, with 2 bases in between. The V gene's germline CDR1 is KGHDR and CDR2 SFDVKD. The CDR3 is 12 amino acids. The CDR3 DNA follows: TGTGCCACCAGTGACATGAACACTGAAGCTTTCTTT. It is translated as CATSDMNTEAFF.

This clone was detected once. A read error may account for a junction end that differs from germline. This chain joins TRBV7-9 and TRBJ1-6; D might be TRBD1 (6 bases). This CDR3 has 14 residues. The germline gives CDR1 SEHNR, CDR2 FQNEAQ (reference sequence). The CDR3 DNA reads as TGTGCCAGCAGCTTAGAGGGACATAATCCACCCCTCCACTTT. Protein: CASSLEGHNPPLHF. Full variable domain (remainder filled in from reference TRBV7-9 and TRBJ1-6): DTGVSQNPRHKITKRGQNVTFRCDPISEHNRLYWYRQTLGQGPEFLTYFQNEAQLEKSRLLSDRFSAERPKGSFSTLEIQRTEQGDSAMYLCASSLEGHNPPLHFGNGTRLTVT.

This clone was seen a single time. The chain is built from TRBV7-9 and TRBJ2-5; D gene uncertain. This CDR3 region has 11 residues. The ends were cut back, 1 base at V and 10 bases at J, with 7 bases in the middle. CDR1 is SEHNR and CDR2 is FQNEAQ in the germline V gene (reference sequence). The DNA of the CDR3 is TGTGCCAGCAGCTTAGGGGGTAACCAGTACTTC. Translation: CASSLGGNQYF.

The chain carries TRBV2 and TRBJ2-7; TRBD2 might be the D (6 bases). The length of the CDR3 is 15 residues. Germline loops: CDR1 SNHLY, CDR2 FYNNEI. Trimming cost V 6 bases and J 3 bases, with 18 bases left between them. The CDR3: CASRRDGRRGYEQYF. The CDR3 DNA sequence: TGTGCCAGCAGGCGGGACGGGAGAAGGGGCTACGAGCAGTACTTC.